The entry that follows covers one T cell receptor (beta chain) sequence. Antigen unknown. At one boundary the junction diverges from the germline segment, which might be a read error. Looked up from germline, CDR1 is SGHTA and CDR2 is FQGNSA. This CDR3 spans 15 amino acids. The sample is drawn from a study of type 1 and type 2 diabetes patients. Looking at the study overall: From PBMCs, CD4+ and CD8+ T cells were isolated by magnetic microbeads.

Amplification started from genomic DNA. Amplification of the beta chain CDR3 used 30 forward and 13 reverse multiplex primers. Each CDR3 protein is one row after TCRdb ran MiXCR on the multiplex PCR reads. Among fewer than 350,000 distinct CDR3 sequences listed, roughly 44% were seen once. Approximately 10 milliliters of peripheral blood were collected from each participant. Study findings and constraints: Type 2 diabetes and control V and J usage correlated highly, about 0.97.

The chain links TRBV7-2 to TRBJ1-1; D is possibly TRBD1 (5 bases). This TCR was sampled from a man aged 18 to 30 with type 2 diabetes. Sequenced input: peripheral blood mononuclear cells (PBMCs). CDR3 loop: CASSQMRGAGTKAFF. CDR3 DNA: TGTGCCAGCAGCCAAATGCGGGGCGCGGGCACTAAAGCTTTCTTT.